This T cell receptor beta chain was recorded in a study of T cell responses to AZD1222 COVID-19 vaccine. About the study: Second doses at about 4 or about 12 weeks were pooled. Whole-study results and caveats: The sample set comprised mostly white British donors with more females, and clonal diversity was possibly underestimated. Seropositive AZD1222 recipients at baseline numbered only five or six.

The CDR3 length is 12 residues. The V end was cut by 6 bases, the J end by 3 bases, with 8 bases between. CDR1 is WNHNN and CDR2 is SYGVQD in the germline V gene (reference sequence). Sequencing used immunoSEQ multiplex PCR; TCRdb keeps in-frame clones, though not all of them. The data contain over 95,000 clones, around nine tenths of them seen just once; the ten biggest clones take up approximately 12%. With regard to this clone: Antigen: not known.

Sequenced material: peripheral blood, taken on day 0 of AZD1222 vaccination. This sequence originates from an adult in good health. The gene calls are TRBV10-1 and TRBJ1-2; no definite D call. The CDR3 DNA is TGCGCCAGCAGCCCACGGGACTATGGCTACACCTTC. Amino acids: CASSPRDYGYTF.